One sample yielded the 5 T cell receptor beta chains listed below, sequenced in a study of blood T cell repertoires in COVID-19. Repertoires were generated with immunoSEQ multiplex PCR, while TCRdb's copy carries only in-frame clones and drops some. Of 20,000 to 25,000 clones detected, around three quarters appear once; the ten largest clones hold 10% to 15%. The sequencing sample was made of peripheral blood. The receptor source for this set is a man between 60 and 75 years old with active COVID-19.

The table lists this clone with a few counts. CDR3 bases: TGTGCCAGCAGCCGACGAGGGGGATGGGCTGAAAAACTGTTTTTT. Translation gives CASSRRGGWAEKLFF. The rearrangement links TRBV3-1 (or the pseudogene TRBV3-2) to TRBJ1-4, with D maybe TRBD1 (6 bases). CDR1 LGHDT and CDR2 YNNKEL come from the germline V gene (reference sequence). The CDR3 runs to 15 residues. V shed 4 bases and J shed 7 bases, with 16 bases lying between them.

The chain has TRBV18 and TRBJ2-1; the match to TRBD2 covers 13 bases. The germline CDR1 and CDR2 sequences are KGHSH and LQKENI. This CDR3 comprises 17 residues. The trim removed 1 base at V and 1 base at J, leaving 1 base unmatched. DNA of the CDR3: TGTGCCAGCTCACCACTGACTAGCGGGAGGTCCTACAATGAGCAGTTCTTC. This encodes CASSPLTSGRSYNEQFF.

The CDR3 nucleotides are TGCGCCAGCAGTGAGAAAAGGGCTAGCGGGAGGAGCACCGGGGAGCTGTTTTTT. Translated: CASSEKRASGRSTGELFF. This rearrangement joins TRBV10-2 to TRBJ2-2; 11 bases match TRBD2. Per germline, CDR1 WSHSY and CDR2 SAAADI. The ends lost 2 bases at V and 4 bases at J; junction bases unmatched: 9. CDR3 length: 18 amino acids.

This clone was observed a handful of times. The same CDR3 is also encoded by other DNA sequences in this sample. The V call is TRBV19, the J call TRBJ2-7, with 7 bases aligning to TRBD1. The CDR3 is made up of 14 amino acids. Germline V gene data show CDR1 as LNHDA and CDR2 as SQIVND (reference sequence). The trim removed 2 bases at V and 4 bases at J, leaving 5 bases unmatched. CDR3 DNA: TGTGCCAGTAGTATATTGGGACAGCAATACGAGCAGTACTTC. Translating it yields CASSILGQQYEQYF.

V and J are TRBV2 and TRBJ2-2; maybe TRBD2 (6 bases). With 6 bases removed from V and 4 bases from J, the gap between germline ends came to 15 bases. CDR1 and CDR2 (germline): SNHLY, FYNNEI. This CDR3 is 15 amino acids long. The CDR3 loop is CASSFAEGPTGELFF. The DNA of the CDR3 is TGTGCCAGCAGCTTCGCGGAGGGTCCCACCGGGGAGCTGTTTTTT.